This passage covers 27 T cell receptor beta chains from one sample sequenced in a study of cytomegalovirus exposure and HLA in healthy donors. Sequenced by immunoSEQ multiplex PCR; TCRdb stores in-frame clones only, minus some. This repertoire shows just under 75,000 clones, over 90% found once; its top ten account for 3.2%. Sequenced input: PBMCs. All receptors come from a woman under 30 in good health and CMV-seropositive.

This sequence joins TRBV6-5 and TRBJ2-7, with 8 bases identical to TRBD2. The ends lost 2 bases at V and 3 bases at J; junction bases unmatched: 6. This CDR3 is 15 amino acids long. CDR1 is MNHEY, CDR2 SVGAGI, per germline. CDR3 amino acids: CASSYGGSGNYEQYF. CDR3 bases: TGTGCCAGCAGTTACGGCGGTAGCGGGAACTACGAGCAGTACTTC.

This chain uses TRBV14 with TRBJ1-4, with 10 bases aligning to TRBD1. The germline CDR1 and CDR2 sequences are SGHDN and FVKESK. The V gene end was trimmed by 4 bases and the J gene end by 7 bases; junction bases not matched to a gene: 3. The length of the CDR3 is 14 residues. The CDR3 sequence: CASSRGQGGEKLFF. The DNA of the CDR3 is TGTGCCAGCAGCCGCGGACAGGGGGGTGAAAAACTGTTTTTT.

The rearrangement uses TRBV9 and TRBJ2-2; 8 bases are shared with TRBD1. The CDR3 length is 14 residues. Trimming cost V 3 bases and J 6 bases; bases outside gene matches: 4. Germline lookup yields CDR1 SGDLS and CDR2 YYNGEE. CDR3 in amino acids: CASSARGLSGELFF. The CDR3 DNA sequence: TGTGCCAGCAGCGCCAGGGGGCTTTCCGGGGAGCTGTTTTTT.

The chain employs TRBV21-1 and TRBJ1-1; TRBD1 is taken as the D call from the table, unchecked against the DNA. TRBV21-1 is noted as a pseudogene. The CDR3 is 15 amino acids. The CDR3 sequence is CASSNQGTMNTEAFF. The CDR3 coding sequence is TGTGCCAGCAGCAATCAGGGGACAATGAACACTGAAGCTTTCTTT.

The chain joins TRBV23-1 to TRBJ1-5; TRBD1 aligns across 7 bases. Being an ORF, TRBV23-1 has a function that is uncertain. V was pared by 8 bases and J by 0 bases, with 19 bases of the junction left unmatched. The length of the CDR3 is 19 residues. The CDR3 nucleotides read TGCGCCAGCTTATTTCAAGTAGGGGGCGCGGGGAATAGCAATCAGCCCCAGCATTTT. Translated, it gives CASLFQVGGAGNSNQPQHF.

This clone occurred a few times. V usage is TRBV4-1 and J usage is TRBJ1-4; possibly TRBD1 for D (5 bases). Germline values: CDR1 MGHRA, CDR2 YSYEKL. Trimming left V 4 bases short and J 5 bases short, with 11 bases between. The CDR3 consists of 14 residues. This chain's CDR3 is CASSLRVSNEKLFF. In DNA form, the CDR3 reads TGCGCCAGCAGCCTCAGGGTTTCGAATGAAAAACTGTTTTTT.

The chain employs TRBV30 and TRBJ1-1; maybe TRBD1 (6 bases). The germline V gene has CDR1 GTSNPN and CDR2 SVGIG (reference sequence). V was cut by 3 bases and J by 0 bases, with 11 bases left in between. The CDR3 length is 14 residues. CDR3 sequence (DNA): TGTGCCTGGAGCCAGAACAGGGTGAACACTGAAGCTTTCTTT. This sequence encodes CAWSQNRVNTEAFF.

The J gene is TRBJ1-2, the V gene TRBV12-5; tentative D call: TRBD1 (6 bases). The CDR3 contains 14 residues. CDR1 is LGHNT and CDR2 is FRNRAP in the germline V gene. V gave up 1 base and J gave up 6 bases, with 12 bases separating them. CDR3 sequence reads: CASGLAEQGHGYTF. The CDR3 DNA reads TGTGCTAGTGGTTTGGCAGAACAGGGCCATGGCTACACCTTC.

J is TRBJ1-4 and V is TRBV27, with D uncertain. V was cut by 5 bases and J by 7 bases, with 20 bases left in between. The CDR3 runs to 16 residues. CDR1 and CDR2 (germline): MNHEY, SMNVEV (reference sequence). The DNA for the CDR3 is TGTGCCAGCAGTCCCATTAGCCCGGCACGCGGTGAAAAACTGTTTTTT. It yields the protein CASSPISPARGEKLFF.

This chain connects TRBV7-2 to TRBJ2-3; the match to TRBD2 covers 8 bases. Germline V gene sequence: CDR1 SGHTA, CDR2 FQGNSA. The CDR3 totals 16 residues. Germline trimming cut 1 base from V and 2 bases from J; bases unmatched to any gene: 5. Written as DNA, the CDR3 is TGTGCCAGCAGCTTAGGTGGTAGCGGGACCACAGATACGCAGTATTTT. It encodes CASSLGGSGTTDTQYF.

J is TRBJ2-5 and V is TRBV7-5; the tabulated D call, TRBD1, remains unverified against the DNA. TRBV7-5 is labeled a pseudogene. The CDR3 has 14 amino acids. The CDR3 DNA is TGTGCCAGAAGCTTGGGGGACACCCAAGAGACCCAGTACTTC. It yields the protein CARSLGDTQETQYF.

The chain uses TRBV13 and TRBJ1-1, with D uncertain. The CDR3 is 14 amino acids. The germline gives CDR1 PRHDT, CDR2 FYEKMQ (reference sequence). Trimming took off 7 bases at V and 1 base at J, with 13 bases between the two ends. CDR3 in DNA: TGTGCCAGCAATAGGAGGTCGCCGAACACTGAAGCTTTCTTT. The encoded protein is CASNRRSPNTEAFF.

This clone was detected only once. This chain connects TRBV5-6 to TRBJ1-6; D not resolved. The CDR3 totals 14 residues. Trimming shortened V by 2 bases and J by 6 bases, and 9 bases separated the two germline ends. The germline V gene encodes CDR1 SGHDT and CDR2 YYEEEE. Written as DNA, the CDR3 is TGTGCCAGCAGCTTTACAAGGAGTAATTCACCCCTCCACTTT. Translated: CASSFTRSNSPLHF.

The V call is TRBV19, the J call TRBJ2-1, with 7 bases identical to TRBD2. Trimming cost V 7 bases and J 3 bases; bases outside gene matches: 3. The germline V gene encodes CDR1 LNHDA and CDR2 SQIVND (reference sequence). The CDR3 sequence is 13 residues long. The CDR3 reads CASKAGVYNEQFF. Here the CDR3 DNA reads TGTGCCAGTAAGGCGGGAGTCTACAATGAGCAGTTCTTC.

This clone was recorded only once. V usage is TRBV5-1 and J usage is TRBJ1-3, with D unclear. Germline values: CDR1 SGHRS, CDR2 YFSETQ. The CDR3 contains 16 residues. Trimming took 1 base from V and 0 from J, leaving 11 bases between them. Here the CDR3 reads CASSLSSGSSGNTIYF. DNA of the CDR3: TGCGCCAGCAGCTTGAGTTCGGGGAGCTCTGGAAACACCATATATTTT.

The rearrangement uses TRBV18 and TRBJ2-3, with TRBD1 matching over 8 bases. Germline V gene lookup returns CDR1 KGHSH and CDR2 LQKENI. The CDR3 is made up of 17 amino acids. V lost 3 bases and J lost 0; bases outside the gene matches: 8. The CDR3 bases are TGTGCCAGCTCACCTTTACAGGGGGAACCTAGCACAGATACGCAGTATTTT. It translates to CASSPLQGEPSTDTQYF.

The chain is built from TRBV5-1 and TRBJ2-5; D possibly corresponds to TRBD2 (5 bases). V was shortened by 6 bases and J by 3 bases, with 9 bases between the two germline ends. The CDR3 spans 12 residues. In germline, CDR1 is SGHRS, CDR2 YFSETQ. The CDR3 coding sequence is TGCGCCAGCACCGAGGGTGAAGAGACCCAGTACTTC. It is translated as CASTEGEETQYF.

Remarks on this clone: The sample carries other DNA sequences with the same CDR3. This chain uses TRBV14 with TRBJ2-7; 10 bases map to TRBD2. The germline V gene encodes CDR1 SGHDN and CDR2 FVKESK. This CDR3 contains 17 residues. J gave up 4 bases and V 4 bases, and 13 bases lay outside the gene matches. The CDR3 nucleotides are TGTGCCAGCAGCCCTATTGGACTAGCGGATAGCTCTTACGAGCAGTACTTC. Protein sequence: CASSPIGLADSSYEQYF.

The genes are TRBV6-1 and TRBJ1-1; 8 nucleotides align to TRBD1. Germline CDR1 reads MNHNS; CDR2 reads SASEGT. CDR3 size: 14 residues. J was trimmed by 5 bases and V by 5 bases; bases with no gene match: 7. CDR3 DNA sequence: TGTGCCAGCAGTACCCACAGGGGGAAGACTGAAGCTTTCTTT. It translates to CASSTHRGKTEAFF.

The V call is TRBV30, the J call TRBJ2-7, with 8 bases that match TRBD1. The CDR3 has 13 amino acids. The V segment lost 8 bases and the J segment 3 bases; nucleotides outside the gene matches: 9. Germline CDR1 is GTSNPN and CDR2 is SVGIG (reference sequence). The CDR3 region is CAGRTGTLYEQYF. The CDR3 bases are TGTGCCGGCCGGACAGGGACCCTCTACGAGCAGTACTTC.

The chain has TRBV7-2 and TRBJ1-2; possible D gene TRBD1, 6 bases. The CDR3 has 14 amino acids. Germline V gene lookup returns CDR1 SGHTA and CDR2 FQGNSA. Trimming stripped 4 bases from V and 2 bases from J, with 11 bases between. CDR3 sequence: CASSSSTGNYGYTF. In nucleotides, the CDR3 is TGTGCCAGCAGCTCCTCCACAGGGAACTATGGCTACACCTTC.

This sequence joins TRBV19 and TRBJ1-5; D not resolved. The CDR3 extends over 13 amino acids. V was clipped by 5 bases and J by 4 bases, with 9 bases between them. Germline CDR1 reads LNHDA; CDR2 reads SQIVND (reference sequence). CDR3 nucleotide sequence: TGTGCCAGTAGTCCTAGGGAGAATCAGCCCCAGCATTTT. Protein product: CASSPRENQPQHF.

This sequence joins TRBV6-6 and TRBJ2-5, with 10 bases fitting TRBD2. The CDR3 sequence is 13 residues long. V dropped 6 bases and J dropped 5; count of bases not matched to a gene: 3. Germline V gene data show CDR1 as MNHNY and CDR2 as SVGAGI (reference sequence). The CDR3 region has the DNA TGTGCCAGCAGAGTGACTAGCGGGGAGACCCAGTACTTC. Residues: CASRVTSGETQYF.

The chain employs TRBV6-5 and TRBJ1-1; TRBD1 matches at 7 bases. Per germline, CDR1 MNHEY and CDR2 SVGAGI. The CDR3 consists of 13 residues. V gave up 6 bases and J gave up 0 bases; unmatched junction bases: 1. This CDR3 is CASRTGLNTEAFF. The CDR3 nucleotides are TGTGCCAGCAGGACAGGGCTGAACACTGAAGCTTTCTTT.

The CDR3 sequence: CASSAGAATGNTEAFF. The CDR3 DNA follows: TGTGCCAGCAGTGCAGGGGCCGCAACTGGGAACACTGAAGCTTTCTTT. The V gene is TRBV28, the J gene TRBJ1-1, with D tentatively TRBD1 (6 bases). CDR1 and CDR2 from the germline V gene are MDHEN and SYDVKM. V lost 5 bases to trimming and J lost 1 base, with 17 bases between them. The CDR3 has 16 residues. The full variable domain, completed using reference TRBV28 and TRBJ1-1, is DVKVTQSSRYLVKRTGEKVFLECVQDMDHENMFWYRQDPGLGLRLIYFSYDVKMKEKGDIPEGYSVSREKKERFSLILESASTNQTSMYLCASSAGAATGNTEAFFGQGTRLTVV.

The rearrangement joins TRBV5-4 to TRBJ2-7; 7 bases match TRBD1. The ends lost 4 bases at V and 2 bases at J; junction bases unmatched: 6. Germline lookup yields CDR1 SGHNT and CDR2 YYREEE (reference sequence). The CDR3 is 14 residues long. The CDR3, as DNA: TGTGCCAGCAGCCCGGGACAGACCCCCTACGAGCAGTACTTC. Protein: CASSPGQTPYEQYF.

V gene TRBV28 combines with J gene TRBJ2-7, with 10 bases aligning to TRBD1. The germline CDR1 and CDR2 sequences are MDHEN and SYDVKM. The CDR3 runs to 15 residues. J gave up 2 bases and V 5 bases, and 6 bases lay outside the gene matches. The CDR3 loop reads CASSPLDRGAYEQYF. The DNA for the CDR3 is TGTGCCAGCAGTCCCCTGGACAGGGGGGCCTACGAGCAGTACTTC.